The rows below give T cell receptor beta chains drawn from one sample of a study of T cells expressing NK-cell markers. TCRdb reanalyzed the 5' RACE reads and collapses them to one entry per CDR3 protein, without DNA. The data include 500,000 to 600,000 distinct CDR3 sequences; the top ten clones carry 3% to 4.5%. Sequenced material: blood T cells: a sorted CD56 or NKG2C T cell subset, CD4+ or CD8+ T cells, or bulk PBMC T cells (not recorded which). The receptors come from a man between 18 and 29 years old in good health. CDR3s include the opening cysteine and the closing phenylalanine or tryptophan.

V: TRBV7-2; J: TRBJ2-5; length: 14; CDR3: CASSKPGLLETQYF
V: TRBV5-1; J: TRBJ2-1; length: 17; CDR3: CASSPRPGTSGTNEQFF
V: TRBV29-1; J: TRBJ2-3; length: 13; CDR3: CSVDRVKLDTQYF
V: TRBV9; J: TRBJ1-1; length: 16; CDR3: CASSPSAHPVSTEAFF
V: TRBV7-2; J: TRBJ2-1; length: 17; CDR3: CASSLLPSGSSYNEQFF
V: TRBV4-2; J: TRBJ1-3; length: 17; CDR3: CASSTAGTGLIGNTIYF
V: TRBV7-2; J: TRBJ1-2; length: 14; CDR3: CASSLYGDWNGYTF
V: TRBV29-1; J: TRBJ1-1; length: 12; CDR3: CSVGQSATEAFF
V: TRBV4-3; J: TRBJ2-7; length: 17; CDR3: CASSQDQPGQGAYEQYF
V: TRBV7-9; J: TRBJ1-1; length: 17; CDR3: CASSFPGQLFMNTEAFF
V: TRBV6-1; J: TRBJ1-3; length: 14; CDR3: CASSEQGQGNTIYF
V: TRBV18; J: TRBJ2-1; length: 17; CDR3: CASSPFLAGGPDNEQFF
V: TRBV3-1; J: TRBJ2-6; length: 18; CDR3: CASSQYGLADSGANVLTF
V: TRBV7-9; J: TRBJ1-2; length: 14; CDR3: CASSLAGQDYGYTF
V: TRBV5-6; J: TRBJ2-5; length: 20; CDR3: CASSLYLGTSGRKRLETQYF
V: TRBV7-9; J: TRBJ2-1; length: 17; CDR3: CASSHSGTSAPYNEQFF
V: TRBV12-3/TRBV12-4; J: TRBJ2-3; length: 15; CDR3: CASSSTGPRSDTQYF
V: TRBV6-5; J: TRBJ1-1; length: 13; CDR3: CASTRPGTTEAFF
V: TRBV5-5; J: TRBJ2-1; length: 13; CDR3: CASTLPEYNEQFF
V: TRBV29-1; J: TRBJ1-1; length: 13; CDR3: CSVSKTGPTEAFF
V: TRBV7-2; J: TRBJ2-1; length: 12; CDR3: CASSPPPSEQFF
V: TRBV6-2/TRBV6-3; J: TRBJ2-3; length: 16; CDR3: CASNDLGGGGPDTQYF
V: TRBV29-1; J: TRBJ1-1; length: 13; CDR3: CSVTGTRGAEAFF
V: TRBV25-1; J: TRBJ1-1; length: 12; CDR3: CASSDIGTEAFF
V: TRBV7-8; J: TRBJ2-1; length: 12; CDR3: CASTPEFGEQFF
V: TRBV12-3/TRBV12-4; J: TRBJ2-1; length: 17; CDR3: CASSSRGSGVNYNEQFF
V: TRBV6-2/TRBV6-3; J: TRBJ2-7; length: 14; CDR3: CASSYGRQTVEQYF
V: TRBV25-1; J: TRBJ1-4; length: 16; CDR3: CASSDSVAGGYEKLFF
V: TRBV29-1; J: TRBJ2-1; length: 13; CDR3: CSVGQGARAEQFF